Each of the 24 T cell receptor beta chains below was sequenced from the same sample in a study of cytomegalovirus exposure and HLA in healthy donors. Primers included in the PCR were 60 Vbeta and 13 Jbeta primers. Sequencing was performed with immunoSEQ multiplex PCR; in TCRdb, only in-frame clones are kept and a portion is missing. Of approximately 80,000 clones in the sample, roughly 61% were seen once. Sequencing was carried out using PBMCs. These receptors all stem from a woman between 35 and 50 years old in good health and CMV-seropositive.

This clone was detected a few times. The chain is built from TRBV25-1 and TRBJ2-1; 9 bases are a match to TRBD1. Germline CDR1 is MGHDK and CDR2 is SYGVNS. The length of the CDR3 is 14 residues. V lost 4 bases and J lost 7; bases outside the gene matches: 5. CDR3 DNA: TGTGCCAGCAGTGGGGGACAGGGCTCGAATGAGCAGTTCTTC. This sequence encodes CASSGGQGSNEQFF.

This chain uses TRBV30 with TRBJ2-1, with TRBD1 matching 7 bases. Germline assignment: CDR1 GTSNPN and CDR2 SVGIG (reference sequence). CDR3 length: 15 amino acids. With 4 bases clipped from V and 4 bases from J, the junction kept 10 bases outside the gene matches. The CDR3 loop is CAWTQTGSGYNEQFF. The CDR3 region has the DNA TGTGCCTGGACCCAGACAGGGTCGGGGTACAATGAGCAGTTCTTC.

The chain has TRBV6-6 and TRBJ2-7; 8 positions match TRBD2. The CDR3 contains 13 residues. The germline gives CDR1 MNHNY, CDR2 SVGAGI (reference sequence). V lost 2 bases, J lost 12 bases, and 9 bases stayed unmatched. Here the CDR3 reads CASSYSIAGSPYF. For the CDR3, the DNA is TGTGCCAGCAGTTACAGTATAGCGGGAAGCCCGTACTTC.

In its sample, this clone was seen once. The rearrangement uses TRBV18 and TRBJ1-1; perhaps TRBD1 as D (5 bases). Germline V gives CDR1 KGHSH, CDR2 LQKENI. The CDR3 is 15 residues long. Trimming pared 3 bases from V and 4 bases from J, leaving 15 bases between. In DNA, the CDR3 is TGTGCCAGCTCACCTCCTAGGGCAGGGTCCACTGAAGCTTTCTTT. Its protein is CASSPPRAGSTEAFF.

The chain joins TRBV11-2 to TRBJ1-1; D is possibly TRBD1 (6 bases). V was shortened by 8 bases and J by 2 bases, with 21 bases between the two germline ends. CDR1 SGHAT and CDR2 FQNNGV come from the germline V gene. CDR3 size: 16 residues. The CDR3 sequence: CASGLGVGQLNTEAFF. CDR3 in DNA: TGTGCCAGCGGGCTAGGAGTCGGACAGTTAAACACTGAAGCTTTCTTT.

This clone turned up a few times. The V call is TRBV6-5, the J call TRBJ2-2, with D maybe TRBD1 (6 bases). Between the trimmed V and J ends, which lost 5 bases and 5 bases, there was a span of 9 bases. Germline V CDR1 and CDR2: MNHEY, SVGAGI. This CDR3 has 13 residues. CDR3 DNA sequence: TGTGCCAGCAGTAAACAGGGAACCGGGGAGCTGTTTTTT. Protein sequence: CASSKQGTGELFF.

V is TRBV7-9 and J is TRBJ2-7; D is possibly TRBD2 (5 bases). CDR1 is SEHNR, CDR2 FQNEAQ, per germline (reference sequence). CDR3 length: 14 amino acids. Trimming removed 2 bases at V and 3 bases at J, with 11 bases between. In nucleotides, the CDR3 is TGTGCCAGCAGCTTAAGTGGGAGTAGCTACGAGCAGTACTTC. This gives the protein CASSLSGSSYEQYF.

J is TRBJ2-2 and V is TRBV21-1; TRBD1 is the table's D call, not checked against the DNA. TRBV21-1 is an annotated pseudogene. There are 14 residues in the CDR3. The CDR3 bases are TGTGCCAGCAGCATTAGGGGGCCCACCGGGGAGCTGTTTTTT. Translating it yields CASSIRGPTGELFF.

The chain recombines TRBV7-8 with TRBJ2-5; TRBD1 matches at 11 bases. V trimming: 3 bases; J trimming: 5 bases; junction bases outside the gene matches: 8. The CDR3 has 16 amino acids. Germline V CDR1 and CDR2: SGHVS, FQNEAQ. CDR3 region: CASSFGRTGGWETQYF. The DNA of the CDR3 is TGTGCCAGCAGCTTTGGACGGACAGGGGGCTGGGAGACCCAGTACTTC.

This clone was picked up a small number of times. The CDR3 sequence is CSATAGGEQYF. The DNA of the CDR3 is TGCAGTGCTACGGCCGGAGGCGAGCAGTACTTC. V gene TRBV20-1 combines with J gene TRBJ2-7; D is perhaps TRBD2 (5 bases). V lost 4 bases and J lost 6, with 10 bases in between. Looked up from germline, CDR1 is DFQATT and CDR2 is SNEGSKA (reference sequence). The CDR3 has 11 residues.

This clone showed up just a few times. The rearrangement links TRBV19 to TRBJ1-5, with 10 positions matching TRBD1. Germline values: CDR1 LNHDA, CDR2 SQIVND (reference sequence). The CDR3 length is 14 residues. Germline trimming cut 9 bases from V and 1 base from J; bases unmatched to any gene: 3. CDR3 in DNA: TGTGCCAGCACGGGACAGGGGAGCAATCAGCCCCAGCATTTT. Its translation: CASTGQGSNQPQHF.

V and J are TRBV6-5 and TRBJ1-2; 9 nucleotides agree with TRBD1. V was pared by 6 bases and J by 8 bases, with 7 bases of the junction left unmatched. There are 13 residues in the CDR3. Germline-derived CDR1 and CDR2 are MNHEY and SVGAGI. CDR3 sequence: CASSAQGAWGYTF. The CDR3 bases are TGTGCCAGCAGCGCACAGGGGGCGTGGGGCTACACCTTC.

This rearrangement joins TRBV9 to TRBJ2-7; 7 bases are a match to TRBD1. J lost 6 bases, V lost 0 bases, and 6 bases had no gene match. CDR1 and CDR2 from the germline V gene are SGDLS and YYNGEE. This CDR3 has 14 residues. CDR3 amino acids: CASSVEDREGEQYF. The CDR3 DNA reads TGTGCCAGCAGCGTAGAAGACAGGGAAGGCGAGCAGTACTTC.

The chain couples TRBV6-5 to TRBJ2-5, with D possibly matching TRBD2 (5 bases). The CDR3 has 15 residues. The V end was cut by 2 bases, the J end by 2 bases, with 12 bases between. Germline values: CDR1 MNHEY, CDR2 SVGAGI. The CDR3 is CASSYTARDQETQYF. In DNA form, the CDR3 reads TGTGCCAGCAGTTACACAGCCCGGGATCAAGAGACCCAGTACTTC.

The V call is TRBV5-1, the J call TRBJ2-5; 9 positions agree with TRBD1. The germline V gene has CDR1 SGHRS and CDR2 YFSETQ. This CDR3 is built from 15 residues. V was clipped by 3 bases and J by 2 bases; unmatched bases: 5. The DNA for the CDR3 is TGCGCCAGCAGCTCGACAGGGGGAGGTCAAGAGACCCAGTACTTC. This translates into CASSSTGGGQETQYF.

V gene TRBV7-6 combines with J gene TRBJ2-3, with 7 positions matching TRBD1. Germline CDR1 reads SGHVS; CDR2 reads FNYEAQ. J was trimmed by 0 bases and V by 6 bases; bases with no gene match: 9. CDR3 length: 16 amino acids. CDR3 in DNA: TGTGCCAGCAGTCGCGCCGGGACAGCTAGCACAGATACGCAGTATTTT. Encoded protein: CASSRAGTASTDTQYF.

The V gene is TRBV18, the J gene TRBJ2-1, with 7 bases that match TRBD1. V trimming: 0 bases; J trimming: 8 bases; junction bases outside the gene matches: 10. This CDR3 region has 16 residues. Germline V gene lookup returns CDR1 KGHSH and CDR2 LQKENI. CDR3 DNA: TGTGCCAGCTCACCACCGGTCCCAGGGGGAAGGGATGAGCAGTTCTTC. Protein product: CASSPPVPGGRDEQFF.

In this sample, this clone turned up once. This chain uses TRBV30 with TRBJ1-1, with D maybe TRBD1 (5 bases). The V and J ends lost 0 bases and 6 bases respectively, with 29 bases between them. The germline gives CDR1 GTSNPN, CDR2 SVGIG (reference sequence). This CDR3 region has 19 residues. As DNA, the CDR3 is TGTGCCTGGAGTGTACGGTTAATAGGGGCCGGTAATTTAGTCCCTGAAGCTTTCTTT. Amino acids: CAWSVRLIGAGNLVPEAFF.

This clone was observed a few times. The rearrangement joins TRBV27 to TRBJ2-1, with D perhaps TRBD2 (6 bases). The CDR3 spans 14 residues. V gave up 6 bases and J gave up 3 bases, with 12 bases separating them. The V gene's germline CDR1 is MNHEY and CDR2 SMNVEV (reference sequence). CDR3 nucleotide sequence: TGTGCCAGCAGGCCCATTAGCGGCTACAATGAGCAGTTCTTC. It yields the protein CASRPISGYNEQFF.

The chain carries TRBV9 and TRBJ2-1, with 16 bases lining up with TRBD2. Trimming took 4 bases from V and 9 from J; bases not matched to a gene: 7. This CDR3 has 16 residues. Germline V gene data show CDR1 as SGDLS and CDR2 as YYNGEE. The CDR3 DNA follows: TGTGCCAGCAGCTCGCCGGGACTAGCGGGAGGGGGTGAGCAGTTCTTC. Translation gives CASSSPGLAGGGEQFF.

This clone has only one observation. The J gene is TRBJ2-1, the V gene TRBV11-2; TRBD1 aligns across 7 bases. This CDR3 region has 13 residues. J gave up 4 bases and V 3 bases, and 0 bases lay outside the gene matches. Germline V lookup: CDR1 SGHAT, CDR2 FQNNGV. The CDR3 coding sequence is TGTGCCAGCAGCTTGGGACAGTACAATGAGCAGTTCTTC. It specifies CASSLGQYNEQFF.

The chain couples TRBV5-4 to TRBJ2-7; 15 bases map to TRBD2. Germline V gene sequence: CDR1 SGHNT, CDR2 YYREEE (reference sequence). This CDR3 region has 16 residues. The V segment lost 0 bases and the J segment 6 bases; nucleotides outside the gene matches: 4. DNA for the CDR3: TGTGCCAGCAGCTTGGGAGGGACTAGCGGGAGGAGCGAGCAGTACTTC. It is translated as CASSLGGTSGRSEQYF.

The chain links TRBV5-1 to TRBJ1-4, with 8 bases matching TRBD1. Germline V gene lookup returns CDR1 SGHRS and CDR2 YFSETQ. This CDR3 comprises 14 residues. V gave up 5 bases and J gave up 7 bases; unmatched junction bases: 7. The CDR3 sequence is CASSPQGDREKLFF. CDR3 bases: TGCGCCAGCAGTCCACAGGGGGATCGTGAAAAACTGTTTTTT.

The genes are TRBV6-5 and TRBJ1-5, with D possibly TRBD1 on 6 matching bases. The CDR3 has 15 amino acids. The germline V gene encodes CDR1 MNHEY and CDR2 SVGAGI. The V end was cut by 6 bases, the J end by 9 bases, with 21 bases between. The CDR3 DNA reads as TGTGCCAGCAGGACATCACAGGGAAATGTTACGCCCCAGCATTTT. As protein: CASRTSQGNVTPQHF.